Sequencing of this TCR beta chain was carried out in a study of T cell responses to AZD1222 COVID-19 vaccine. Sequenced by immunoSEQ multiplex PCR; TCRdb stores in-frame clones only, minus some. The profile covers tens of thousands of clones, with roughly 84% appearing a single time and 20% to 25% taken by the ten largest. The V gene lost 3 bases and the J gene lost 2 bases, with 20 bases spanning the gap. This CDR3 has 17 amino acids. CDR1 and CDR2 (germline): SGHAT, FQNNGV. This specimen was peripheral blood, taken on day 0 of MenACWY control vaccination. The sequence was collected from an adult in good health. V is TRBV11-2 and J is TRBJ2-7, with a weak D call TRBD1 (6 bases). This chain's CDR3 is CASSLNPQGPPTYEQYF. The CDR3 DNA reads TGTGCCAGCAGCTTGAACCCACAGGGTCCTCCTACCTACGAGCAGTACTTC.